The 31 T cell receptor beta chains reported below all come from one sample, sequenced in a study of cytomegalovirus exposure and HLA in healthy donors. Use of 60 Vbeta and 13 Jbeta primers characterized the PCR. Measured with immunoSEQ multiplex PCR; TCRdb has only the in-frame clones, and not every one. Here the sample spans around 200,000 clones, approximately 80% being singletons. The sequencing sample was made of PBMCs. These receptors were taken from a woman in her 50s in good health and CMV-seronegative.

With respect to this clone: One end of the junction does not line up with germline, which may come from a read error. The rearrangement joins TRBV7-9 to TRBJ2-7; weak D call: TRBD1 (5 bases). The CDR3 totals 12 residues. Germline V gene sequence: CDR1 SEHNR, CDR2 FQNEAQ (reference sequence). The CDR3 region is CSSSRDSYEQYF. CDR3 bases: TGTTCCAGCAGCCGCGACAGCTACGAGCAGTACTTC.

The CDR3 region has the DNA TGTGCCAGCAGGGGCCTCCAGGTCCAAGAGACCCAGTACTTC. Protein product: CASRGLQVQETQYF. The chain is built from TRBV6-5 and TRBJ2-5; D call uncertain. There are 14 residues in the CDR3. The germline CDR1 and CDR2 sequences are MNHEY and SVGAGI. V dropped 6 bases and J dropped 1 base, with 12 bases sitting between them.

The rearrangement joins TRBV9 to TRBJ1-1; TRBD1 matches at 8 bases. With 4 bases clipped from V and 1 base from J, the junction kept 6 bases outside the gene matches. The CDR3 length is 15 residues. Germline CDR1 is SGDLS and CDR2 is YYNGEE. The CDR3 loop is CASSRGQGTNTEAFF. The CDR3 region has the DNA TGTGCCAGCAGCAGAGGACAGGGAACGAACACTGAAGCTTTCTTT.

The gene calls are TRBV27 and TRBJ2-5; D not certain. The CDR3 spans 13 residues. Trimming pared 5 bases from V and 4 bases from J, leaving 11 bases between. CDR1 is MNHEY, CDR2 SMNVEV, per germline (reference sequence). The CDR3 bases are TGTGCCAGCAGTGTAAGCGTGGGAGAGACCCAGTACTTC. Translating gives CASSVSVGETQYF.

With respect to this clone: One end of the junction is discordant with germline, which a read error may explain. The chain recombines TRBV7-9 with TRBJ2-5, with TRBD1 identical over 9 bases. Judging by the DNA end, TRBJ2-7 fits better; the J call may be wrong. Germline assignment: CDR1 SEHNR and CDR2 FQNEAQ (reference sequence). This CDR3 contains 14 residues. CDR3 loop: CSSSTGQGAYEQYF. The DNA of the CDR3 is TGTTCCAGCAGCACGGGACAGGGAGCCTACGAGCAGTACTTC.

CDR3 sequence (DNA): TGTGCCAGCAGTTTAAATCCCAGGGGGGCAACTAATGAAAAACTGTTTTTT. It is translated as CASSLNPRGATNEKLFF. This rearrangement joins TRBV28 to TRBJ1-4; 7 nucleotides align to TRBD1. V gave up 2 bases and J gave up 0 bases; unmatched junction bases: 6. This CDR3 is built from 17 residues. Germline loops: CDR1 MDHEN, CDR2 SYDVKM.

The V and J genes are TRBV4-1 and TRBJ2-5; TRBD1 might be the D (5 bases). The end of the DNA fits TRBJ2-7 better, so the J call may be wrong. The CDR3 is 15 residues long. Germline-derived CDR1 and CDR2 are MGHRA and YSYEKL. Written as DNA, the CDR3 is TGCGCCAGGGATTCTACTCCAGGGCAGTACTACGAGCAGTACTTC. This encodes CARDSTPGQYYEQYF.

V and J are TRBV18 and TRBJ2-5; TRBD2 might be the D (6 bases). V was clipped by 1 base and J by 5 bases, with 8 bases between them. The CDR3 covers 13 residues. Germline V gene sequence: CDR1 KGHSH, CDR2 LQKENI. CDR3 loop: CASSPRTTETQYF. CDR3 DNA sequence: TGTGCCAGCTCACCACGGACTACGGAGACCCAGTACTTC. The whole variable domain, filled in from reference TRBV18 and TRBJ2-5, reads NAGVMQNPRHLVRRRGQEARLRCSPMKGHSHVYWYRQLPEEGLKFMVYLQKENIIDESGMPKERFSAEFPKEGPSILRIQQVVRGDSAAYFCASSPRTTETQYFGPGTRLLVL.

The count of this clone is one. The J gene is TRBJ1-6, the V gene TRBV14, with a weak D call TRBD1 (6 bases). This CDR3 has 14 amino acids. Trimming took 7 bases from V and 10 from J, leaving 17 bases between them. Germline CDR1 and CDR2: SGHDN and FVKESK. CDR3 protein: CASNLLQGRSPLHF. In DNA form, the CDR3 reads TGTGCCAGCAACCTTTTACAGGGTCGGTCACCCCTCCACTTT.

This clone was seen only once. The chain has TRBV7-3 and TRBJ2-1, with 9 bases matching TRBD1. The V gene's germline CDR1 is SGHTA and CDR2 FQGTGA. J was trimmed by 8 bases and V by 3 bases; bases with no gene match: 8. This CDR3 has 15 residues. The CDR3 DNA reads as TGTGCCAGCAGCTTCCTGGACAGGGGCTTCCATGAGCAGTTCTTC. It yields the protein CASSFLDRGFHEQFF.

V and J are TRBV27 and TRBJ2-1; weak D call: TRBD2 (6 bases). Germline CDR1 is MNHEY and CDR2 is SMNVEV (reference sequence). The CDR3 is made up of 16 amino acids. V lost 5 bases and J 8 bases, leaving 22 bases between the germline ends. Here the CDR3 reads CASSQPRRAPGDEQFF. As DNA, the CDR3 is TGTGCCAGCAGTCAACCCCGGCGGGCTCCGGGGGATGAGCAGTTCTTC.

The chain employs TRBV18 and TRBJ1-1; the match to TRBD1 covers 7 bases. V shed 2 bases and J 6 bases; nucleotides not matched to a gene: 3. Germline CDR1 and CDR2: KGHSH and LQKENI. The CDR3 sequence is 13 residues long. CDR3 in DNA: TGTGCCAGCTCACCAAGAGGGGGCCCTGAAGCTTTCTTT. It encodes CASSPRGGPEAFF. The whole variable domain, filled in from reference TRBV18 and TRBJ1-1, reads NAGVMQNPRHLVRRRGQEARLRCSPMKGHSHVYWYRQLPEEGLKFMVYLQKENIIDESGMPKERFSAEFPKEGPSILRIQQVVRGDSAAYFCASSPRGGPEAFFGQGTRLTVV.

The J gene is TRBJ1-1, the V gene TRBV5-1, with TRBD1 matching over 9 bases. The CDR3 is 16 residues long. V shed 0 bases, J shed 4 bases, and the junction held 7 bases outside the gene matches. Germline lookup yields CDR1 SGHRS and CDR2 YFSETQ. In DNA form, the CDR3 reads TGCGCCAGCAGCTTGGGGGACAGGGTTTCTGGCACTGAAGCTTTCTTT. It translates to CASSLGDRVSGTEAFF.

This chain joins TRBV27 and TRBJ2-5; 9 positions match TRBD1. The CDR3 spans 14 residues. J gave up 4 bases and V 6 bases, and 6 bases lay outside the gene matches. The germline gives CDR1 MNHEY, CDR2 SMNVEV (reference sequence). The CDR3 sequence: CASRGTGRGETQYF. The CDR3 DNA reads TGTGCCAGCAGGGGGACAGGGAGGGGAGAGACCCAGTACTTC.

Details on this clone: The sample contains more than one DNA sequence encoding this CDR3. The chain links TRBV27 to TRBJ1-5; 10 bases match TRBD1. The length of the CDR3 is 16 residues. Looked up from germline, CDR1 is MNHEY and CDR2 is SMNVEV (reference sequence). The trim removed 5 bases at V and 3 bases at J, leaving 7 bases unmatched. For the CDR3, the DNA is TGTGCCAGCAGTGCTCGGACAGGGGGATTCAATCAGCCCCAGCATTTT. Its translation: CASSARTGGFNQPQHF.

V gene TRBV4-1 combines with J gene TRBJ1-4; D is possibly TRBD1 (6 bases). CDR1 and CDR2 from the germline V gene are MGHRA and YSYEKL. V was shortened by 5 bases and J by 7 bases, with 11 bases between the two germline ends. This CDR3 region has 13 residues. CDR3 region: CASSSRQAEKLFF. CDR3 nucleotide sequence: TGCGCCAGCAGCAGCCGACAGGCTGAAAAACTGTTTTTT.

The chain is built from TRBV13 and TRBJ2-3; D is perhaps TRBD1 (6 bases). Germline V CDR1 and CDR2: PRHDT, FYEKMQ (reference sequence). Trimming stripped 0 bases from V and 2 bases from J, with 9 bases between. The CDR3 spans 15 residues. In DNA form, the CDR3 reads TGTGCCAGCAGCTTAGGGGACAGTTACACAGATACGCAGTATTTT. Translating gives CASSLGDSYTDTQYF. The full variable domain, completed using reference TRBV13 and TRBJ2-3, is AAGVIQSPRHLIKEKRETATLKCYPIPRHDTVYWYQQGPGQDPQFLISFYEKMQSDKGSIPDRFSAQQFSDYHSELNMSSLELGDSALYFCASSLGDSYTDTQYFGPGTRLTVL.

This clone is a singleton in its sample. V usage is TRBV23-1 and J usage is TRBJ1-5; D unclear. TRBV23-1 is an ORF for which the function is uncertain. V was clipped by 4 bases and J by 4 bases, with 20 bases between them. The CDR3 length is 17 residues. CDR3 DNA: TGCGCCAGCAGTCTGGGGTCGGGGAAAGGTGTAAATCAGCCCCAGCATTTT. Translated: CASSLGSGKGVNQPQHF.

J is TRBJ1-3 and V is TRBV4-3, with unresolved D. There are 14 residues in the CDR3. Trimming left V 1 base short and J 4 bases short, with 8 bases between. From germline, CDR1 is LGHNA and CDR2 YSLEER. The CDR3 DNA reads TGCGCCAGCAGCCAAGGACAATACGGAAACACCATATATTTT. The encoded protein is CASSQGQYGNTIYF.

With regard to this clone: Germline and junction disagree at one end, which may indicate a read error. This chain links TRBV28 with TRBJ1-2, with D possibly being TRBD1 (5 bases). Germline V lookup: CDR1 MDHEN, CDR2 SYDVKM. This CDR3 is 13 amino acids long. In nucleotides, the CDR3 is TGTGCCGGCAGTTCTCAGGGCGGCTATGGCTACACCTTC. Its protein product is CAGSSQGGYGYTF.

The chain recombines TRBV28 with TRBJ2-7; TRBD1 aligns across 7 bases. J was trimmed by 0 bases and V by 2 bases; bases with no gene match: 4. Per the germline V gene, CDR1 is MDHEN and CDR2 is SYDVKM. The CDR3 contains 15 residues. The CDR3 sequence: CASSLPGTVSYEQYF. CDR3 DNA sequence: TGTGCCAGCAGTTTACCAGGGACAGTCTCCTACGAGCAGTACTTC.

J is TRBJ2-6 and V is TRBV28; D is unclear. V lost 6 bases to trimming and J lost 4 bases, with 19 bases between them. Germline V lookup: CDR1 MDHEN, CDR2 SYDVKM. The CDR3 runs 17 residues. The DNA for the CDR3 is TGTGCCAGCAGGGTGGCACCCGGCGGTCGGGGGGCCAACGTCCTGACTTTC. It encodes CASRVAPGGRGANVLTF.

The CDR3 coding sequence is TGTGCCAGTAGTACCCTAACAGGGTCGGGCACCTTC. Translation gives CASSTLTGSGTF. The chain links TRBV19 to TRBJ1-2; D may be TRBD1 (6 bases). Germline CDR1 LNHDA, CDR2 SQIVND (reference sequence). The CDR3 loop spans 12 amino acids. Trimming pared 4 bases from V and 13 bases from J, leaving 16 bases between.

CDR3 loop: CASSPLTGGAGDEQFF. CDR3 DNA sequence: TGTGCCAGCTCACCACTCACAGGGGGCGCCGGGGATGAGCAGTTCTTC. The chain uses TRBV18 and TRBJ2-1; TRBD1 aligns across 9 bases. V lost 1 base and J lost 8; bases outside the gene matches: 9. CDR3 length: 16 residues. Germline V gene sequence: CDR1 KGHSH, CDR2 LQKENI.

The chain couples TRBV11-2 to TRBJ1-6, with a possible D match to TRBD1 (6 bases). Germline CDR1 and CDR2: SGHAT and FQNNGV. The germline V and J ends were trimmed by 5 bases and 10 bases, with 15 bases remaining between them. The CDR3 spans 14 residues. The CDR3 reads CASSGRDIRSPLHF. For the CDR3, the DNA is TGTGCCAGCAGCGGCCGGGACATTCGATCACCCCTCCACTTT.

This rearrangement joins TRBV27 to TRBJ1-3; the match to TRBD1 covers 10 bases. The CDR3 is made up of 17 amino acids. The germline V gene has CDR1 MNHEY and CDR2 SMNVEV (reference sequence). V lost 6 bases, J lost 0 bases, and 8 bases stayed unmatched. The CDR3 DNA sequence: TGTGCCAGCAGGGGGACAGGGGTGGTCAGCTCTGGAAACACCATATATTTT. It encodes CASRGTGVVSSGNTIYF.

The chain links TRBV27 to TRBJ2-1; 8 bases fit TRBD1. The CDR3 totals 17 residues. V lost 5 bases and J lost 6; bases outside the gene matches: 15. Germline CDR1 MNHEY, CDR2 SMNVEV (reference sequence). The CDR3 loop is CASSARQGKLGSNEQFF. The CDR3 bases are TGTGCCAGCAGTGCTCGACAGGGGAAACTGGGGTCCAATGAGCAGTTCTTC.

The genes are TRBV6-5 and TRBJ1-1, with D possibly being TRBD1 (5 bases). The CDR3 length is 14 residues. Germline V gene sequence: CDR1 MNHEY, CDR2 SVGAGI. V was shortened by 2 bases and J by 1 base, with 8 bases between the two germline ends. CDR3 nucleotide sequence: TGTGCCAGCAGTTACCCCGGGGGGAACACTGAAGCTTTCTTT. Amino acid sequence: CASSYPGGNTEAFF.

This sequence joins TRBV28 and TRBJ2-6, with a tentative D call TRBD2 (5 bases). Per germline, CDR1 MDHEN and CDR2 SYDVKM. This CDR3 spans 14 amino acids. Trimming stripped 7 bases from V and 2 bases from J, with 9 bases between. The CDR3 loop reads CASTAGAGANVLTF. CDR3 sequence (DNA): TGTGCCAGCACGGCCGGGGCTGGGGCCAACGTCCTGACTTTC.

The chain employs TRBV6-6 and TRBJ1-2; 10 nucleotides line up with TRBD1. CDR3 size: 13 residues. J was trimmed by 6 bases and V by 5 bases; bases with no gene match: 3. CDR1 is MNHNY, CDR2 SVGAGI, per germline (reference sequence). CDR3 DNA: TGTGCCAGCAGTCCCGACAGGGGGCATGGCTACACCTTC. It is translated as CASSPDRGHGYTF.

To note about this clone: Other DNA sequences of this sample code for an identical CDR3. The chain employs TRBV6-6 and TRBJ2-7; 8 bases line up with TRBD1. CDR1 and CDR2 from the germline V gene are MNHNY and SVGAGI (reference sequence). V gave up 6 bases and J gave up 2 bases; unmatched junction bases: 9. The CDR3 has 15 residues. In nucleotides, the CDR3 is TGTGCCAGCAGCCCCCGGCAGGGGGCTGCCTACGAGCAGTACTTC. This sequence encodes CASSPRQGAAYEQYF.